Each of the 26 T cell receptor beta chains below was sequenced from the same sample in a study of blood T cells in healthy people across ages. Combining a sample-barcoded 5' primer with a J-beta primer mix, a second PCR ran for 7 to 11 cycles. TCRdb processed the 5' RACE reads anew with MiXCR; each CDR3 protein has one entry. The table lists about 1.5 million distinct CDR3 sequences, roughly 43% of them singletons. Material for sequencing was blood. The receptors come from a woman aged 18-29 years in good health.

This chain uses TRBV10-3 with TRBJ1-2; D not certain. CDR1 and CDR2 from the germline V gene are ENHRY and SYGVKD. This CDR3 is built from 14 residues. The V end was cut by 4 bases, the J end by 0 bases, with 9 bases between. DNA of the CDR3: TGTGCCATCAGTGGACAAGATTCTAACTATGGCTACACCTTC. It translates to CAISGQDSNYGYTF.

This clonotype was observed at least ten times. The chain recombines TRBV5-1 with TRBJ2-3, with 8 bases matching TRBD2. With V trimmed by 4 bases and J by 4 bases, 8 bases remained unmatched. CDR1 SGHRS and CDR2 YFSETQ come from the germline V gene. This CDR3 contains 15 residues. CDR3 loop: CASSASGSGSDTQYF. The DNA of the CDR3 is TGCGCCAGCAGCGCGAGCGGGAGTGGCTCAGATACGCAGTATTTT.

This clonotype appeared once. V usage is TRBV12-3 or TRBV12-4 and J usage is TRBJ2-7; 10 nucleotides line up with TRBD2. The V segment lost 2 bases and the J segment 2 bases; nucleotides outside the gene matches: 9. The CDR3 runs 17 residues. The CDR3 region is CASSLSSPSGRPYEQYF. Written as DNA, the CDR3 is TGTGCCAGCAGTTTAAGCAGTCCTAGCGGGAGACCCTACGAGCAGTACTTC.

The V gene is TRBV7-9, the J gene TRBJ2-1; D gene unclear. CDR1 is SEHNR and CDR2 is FQNEAQ in the germline V gene (reference sequence). This CDR3 has 18 residues. The V end was cut by 2 bases, the J end by 0 bases, with 17 bases between. CDR3 sequence: CASSLPHGEQRSYNEQFF. In nucleotides, the CDR3 is TGTGCCAGCAGCTTACCTCATGGAGAGCAGCGCTCCTACAATGAGCAGTTCTTC.

The chain recombines TRBV30 with TRBJ1-4; 7 bases agree with TRBD1. Germline trimming cut 8 bases from V and 4 bases from J; bases unmatched to any gene: 13. Germline values: CDR1 GTSNPN, CDR2 SVGIG (reference sequence). The CDR3 contains 15 residues. Here the CDR3 reads CAIPPGQRINEKLFF. DNA for the CDR3: TGTGCCATACCACCGGGACAGCGTATTAATGAAAAACTGTTTTTT.

This chain links TRBV27 with TRBJ1-4, with D hard to call. V dropped 0 bases and J dropped 3 bases, with 8 bases sitting between them. CDR3 length equals 15 residues. CDR1 and CDR2 from the germline V gene are MNHEY and SMNVEV (reference sequence). CDR3: CASSLSAGSNEKLFF. The CDR3 region has the DNA TGTGCCAGCAGTTTATCAGCCGGATCTAATGAAAAACTGTTTTTT.

The V and J genes are TRBV5-1 and TRBJ2-1, with 9 bases fitting TRBD2. This CDR3 is built from 13 residues. V dropped 0 bases and J dropped 8; count of bases not matched to a gene: 0. The V gene's germline CDR1 is SGHRS and CDR2 YFSETQ. In nucleotides, the CDR3 is TGCGCCAGCAGCTTGGCTAGCGGGGATGAGCAGTTCTTC. Its translation is CASSLASGDEQFF. The full variable domain, in which reference TRBV5-1 and TRBJ2-1 provide the parts outside the CDR3, is KAGVTQTPRYLIKTRGQQVTLSCSPISGHRSVSWYQQTPGQGLQFLFEYFSETQRNKGNFPGRFSGRQFSNSRSEMNVSTLELGDSALYLCASSLASGDEQFFGPGTRLTVL.

The V gene is TRBV5-6, the J gene TRBJ2-1; 9 bases map to TRBD2. Germline V CDR1 and CDR2: SGHDT, YYEEEE. With V trimmed by 2 bases and J by 3 bases, 9 bases remained unmatched. The CDR3 sequence is 17 residues long. CDR3 sequence reads: CASSLSPAGGGYNEQFF. CDR3 bases: TGTGCCAGCAGCTTAAGCCCGGCGGGAGGGGGCTACAATGAGCAGTTCTTC.

This clonotype was observed a few times. The rearrangement joins TRBV12-3 or TRBV12-4 to TRBJ2-1, with 12 bases that match TRBD2. The CDR3 has 15 amino acids. Trimming cost V 3 bases and J 7 bases; bases outside gene matches: 4. CDR3 sequence reads: CASSFLAGGGNEQFF. The CDR3 nucleotides are TGTGCCAGCAGTTTTCTAGCGGGGGGGGGAAATGAGCAGTTCTTC.

The chain employs TRBV7-9 and TRBJ1-2; TRBD1 might be the D (5 bases). Germline V CDR1 and CDR2: SEHNR, FQNEAQ (reference sequence). CDR3 length: 16 residues. Trimming stripped 3 bases from V and 6 bases from J, with 20 bases between. CDR3 loop: CASSLEPGRGANGYTF. The DNA for the CDR3 is TGTGCCAGCAGCTTGGAGCCGGGAAGAGGGGCCAATGGCTACACCTTC. The full variable domain, rest sourced from reference TRBV7-9 and TRBJ1-2, is DTGVSQNPRHKITKRGQNVTFRCDPISEHNRLYWYRQTLGQGPEFLTYFQNEAQLEKSRLLSDRFSAERPKGSFSTLEIQRTEQGDSAMYLCASSLEPGRGANGYTFGSGTRLTVV.

This chain links TRBV9 with TRBJ2-1, with TRBD1 identical over 7 bases. V was clipped by 8 bases and J by 7 bases; unmatched bases: 12. CDR1 and CDR2 from the germline V gene are SGDLS and YYNGEE. The CDR3 is made up of 14 amino acids. In DNA form, the CDR3 reads TGTGCCAGTCAGACAGGGAAGGGACATAATGAGCAGTTCTTC. Translation gives CASQTGKGHNEQFF.

This sequence joins TRBV6-5 and TRBJ1-1; D gene ambiguous. Trimming removed 7 bases at V and 0 bases at J, with 15 bases between. This CDR3 has 15 amino acids. Germline V gives CDR1 MNHEY, CDR2 SVGAGI. The CDR3 here is CASTPSGSLNTEAFF. The CDR3 DNA reads as TGTGCCAGCACCCCAAGTGGCAGTCTGAACACTGAAGCTTTCTTT.

This clonotype has only a few counts. J is TRBJ2-3 and V is TRBV5-1; unclear D gene. Germline V gene lookup returns CDR1 SGHRS and CDR2 YFSETQ. This CDR3 contains 14 residues. Between the trimmed V and J ends, which lost 0 bases and 5 bases, there was a span of 10 bases. The DNA for the CDR3 is TGCGCCAGCAGCTTGGAGTCGAGGAGAGATACGCAGTATTTT. Residues: CASSLESRRDTQYF.

This clonotype came up a few times. CDR3 nucleotides: TGTGCCAGCAGTGCTGGACTAGCCCCCTCCTACAATGAGCAGTTCTTC. This encodes CASSAGLAPSYNEQFF. The V call is TRBV11-2, the J call TRBJ2-1; the match to TRBD2 covers 8 bases. Germline values: CDR1 SGHAT, CDR2 FQNNGV. The junction had 7 bases not matched to a gene; V was cut back by 6 bases and J by 0 bases. The CDR3 extends over 16 amino acids.

This clonotype has only a few counts. At one end, the junction sequence differs from germline, possibly due to a read error. The chain uses TRBV12-3 or TRBV12-4 and TRBJ2-1; possibly TRBD2 for D (5 bases). The CDR3 is 15 amino acids. CDR3 sequence (DNA): TGTGCCAGCAGCCTTTGGACTCCCTCCAACAATGAGCAGTTCTTC. Translation: CASSLWTPSNNEQFF.

Of note for this clonotype: The junction departs from the called germline gene at one end, perhaps through a read error. The rearrangement uses TRBV5-1 and TRBJ2-1; weak D call: TRBD2 (5 bases). This CDR3 is 14 amino acids long. Germline V gene lookup returns CDR1 SGHRS and CDR2 YFSETQ. The CDR3 DNA sequence: TGCGCCAGCAGGGGTGGGAGCTCCTACAGTGAGCAGTTCTTC. Encoded protein: CASRGGSSYSEQFF.

This chain joins TRBV9 and TRBJ2-1, with 14 positions matching TRBD2. The germline gives CDR1 SGDLS, CDR2 YYNGEE. Trimming at V came to 3 bases and at J to 6 bases, leaving 5 bases not matched to a gene. The CDR3 extends over 16 amino acids. The CDR3 sequence is CASSARLAGGVNEQFF. The CDR3 region has the DNA TGTGCCAGCAGCGCTAGACTAGCGGGAGGGGTCAATGAGCAGTTCTTC.

CDR3 region: CASTRSGRKGNYGYTF. In nucleotides, the CDR3 is TGTGCCAGCACTAGGTCCGGGAGGAAGGGAAACTATGGCTACACCTTC. The rearrangement links TRBV28 to TRBJ1-2; D unclear. The CDR3 spans 16 residues. Germline V gives CDR1 MDHEN, CDR2 SYDVKM. V was trimmed by 7 bases and J by 2 bases, leaving 20 bases between them.

The chain couples TRBV4-1 to TRBJ2-4; no clear D. The CDR3 spans 16 residues. Germline lookup yields CDR1 MGHRA and CDR2 YSYEKL. V was shortened by 1 base and J by 1 base, with 11 bases between the two germline ends. CDR3 residues: CASSQGPSVAKNIQYF. DNA of the CDR3: TGCGCCAGCAGCCAAGGGCCTTCGGTGGCCAAAAACATTCAGTACTTC.

With respect to this clonotype: The junction departs from the called germline gene at one end, perhaps through a read error. V usage is TRBV30 and J usage is TRBJ2-7; tentatively, D is TRBD1 (6 bases). Germline V gene sequence: CDR1 GTSNPN, CDR2 SVGIG (reference sequence). This CDR3 is built from 12 residues. The CDR3 region has the DNA TGTGCCCGGAGTGCAACAGGGTTCGAGCAGTACTTC. Amino acids: CARSATGFEQYF.

This chain connects TRBV6-6 to TRBJ2-1; 8 bases map to TRBD1. This CDR3 is built from 12 residues. From germline, CDR1 is MNHNY and CDR2 SVGAGI (reference sequence). With 9 bases clipped from V and 7 bases from J, the junction kept 5 bases outside the gene matches. The CDR3: CASRTGLNEQFF. The CDR3 region has the DNA TGTGCCAGTCGGACAGGGCTGAATGAGCAGTTCTTC.

The chain employs TRBV5-1 and TRBJ2-3; TRBD1 might be the D (5 bases). The CDR3 sequence is 16 residues long. V was trimmed by 3 bases and J by 2 bases, leaving 16 bases between them. The V gene's germline CDR1 is SGHRS and CDR2 YFSETQ. CDR3 protein: CASSSDGRQNTDTQYF. CDR3 nucleotides: TGCGCCAGCAGCTCGGACGGACGACAGAACACAGATACGCAGTATTTT.

The chain recombines TRBV9 with TRBJ2-3; 9 positions match TRBD2. Germline lookup yields CDR1 SGDLS and CDR2 YYNGEE. The CDR3 runs 17 residues. V gave up 0 bases and J gave up 3 bases; unmatched junction bases: 8. CDR3 residues: CASSVVPGTSQTDTQYF. CDR3 nucleotides: TGTGCCAGCAGCGTAGTCCCGGGGACTAGCCAAACAGATACGCAGTATTTT.

The chain couples TRBV11-2 to TRBJ2-1; tentatively, D is TRBD2 (5 bases). Germline V gene data show CDR1 as SGHAT and CDR2 as FQNNGV. CDR3 size: 18 residues. Trimming removed 0 bases at V and 0 bases at J, with 15 bases between. The CDR3 protein is CASSLEAPLASSYNEQFF. The CDR3 coding sequence is TGTGCCAGCAGCTTAGAGGCCCCCCTAGCTAGCTCCTACAATGAGCAGTTCTTC.

V gene TRBV9 combines with J gene TRBJ2-7, with 9 bases aligning to TRBD1. The J segment lost 1 base and the V segment lost 0 bases, leaving 5 bases of the junction unmatched. This CDR3 contains 16 residues. Germline CDR1 SGDLS, CDR2 YYNGEE. The CDR3 DNA sequence: TGTGCCAGCAGCGTAGGCTGGGGGACAGGGTCCTACGAGCAGTACTTC. It yields the protein CASSVGWGTGSYEQYF.

The chain joins TRBV7-9 to TRBJ2-5; D gene unclear. CDR1 is SEHNR and CDR2 is FQNEAQ in the germline V gene (reference sequence). V lost 1 base and J 3 bases, leaving 6 bases between the germline ends. This CDR3 is 13 amino acids long. CDR3 coding DNA: TGTGCCAGCAGCTTAGGGATTAAAGAGACCCAGTACTTC. Amino acids: CASSLGIKETQYF. Filled out from reference TRBV7-9 and TRBJ2-5, the complete variable domain reads DTGVSQNPRHKITKRGQNVTFRCDPISEHNRLYWYRQTLGQGPEFLTYFQNEAQLEKSRLLSDRFSAERPKGSFSTLEIQRTEQGDSAMYLCASSLGIKETQYFGPGTRLLVL.